The rows below give T cell receptor beta chains drawn from one sample of a study of blood T cell repertoires in COVID-19. The table came from immunoSEQ multiplex PCR; TCRdb's copy has only in-frame clones and leaves some out. The sample carries about 55,000 clones, around 90% recorded once. Material: peripheral blood. Receptors were obtained from a human donor with active COVID-19. The donor label of this sample is uncertain. Each CDR3 is given with its conserved first and last residue. The D gene is left open where the match is weak. Where a row states a size, it is once, few, many or the class of an expanded clone; other rows omit it.

TRBD1	-	TRBJ2-5	TRBV7-2	CASKDRGGFGETQYF	TGTGCCAGCAAAGACAGGGGCGGGTTCGGAGAGACCCAGTACTTC
TRBD1	-	TRBJ2-6	TRBV27	CASSSQGSGANVLTF	TGTGCCAGCAGTTCACAGGGGAGTGGGGCCAACGTCCTGACTTTC
-	-	TRBJ2-1	TRBV7-3	CASSSGESAYNEQFF	TGTGCCAGCAGCTCGGGGGAATCAGCGTACAATGAGCAGTTCTTC
TRBD1	-	TRBJ1-6	TRBV19	CASSRQGMDSPLHF	TGTGCCAGTAGTAGACAGGGGATGGATTCACCCCTCCACTTT
TRBD1	-	TRBJ2-1	TRBV27	CASSLVTGIYNEQFF	TGTGCCAGCAGTTTAGTGACAGGGATTTACAATGAGCAGTTCTTC
TRBD1	-	TRBJ2-1	TRBV5-6	CASSLVAQGATYNEQFF	TGTGCCAGCAGCTTGGTTGCACAGGGGGCCACCTACAATGAGCAGTTCTTC
-	-	TRBJ2-1	TRBV7-6	CASSLGVASQQFF	TGTGCCAGCAGCTTAGGGGTAGCGTCTCAGCAGTTCTTC
-	once	TRBJ1-6	TRBV5-1	CASSLAGRVGGSPLHF	TGCGCCAGCAGCTTGGCAGGGCGGGTAGGGGGTTCACCCCTCCACTTT
TRBD1	-	TRBJ1-2	TRBV7-9	CASSLKGAKDYGYTF	TGTGCCAGCAGCTTAAAGGGGGCGAAGGACTATGGCTACACCTTC
-	-	TRBJ2-4	TRBV7-8	CASSLGTVPFSKNIQYF	TGTGCCAGCAGCTTAGGGACAGTCCCTTTCAGCAAAAACATTCAGTACTTC
TRBD1	-	TRBJ1-4	TRBV5-6	CASSSTGGREKLFF	TGTGCCAGCAGCTCCACAGGGGGTCGGGAAAAACTGTTTTTT
TRBD2	-	TRBJ2-7	TRBV5-1	CASSLRTSGTSSYEQYF	TGCGCCAGCAGCTTGAGGACTAGCGGGACAAGCTCCTACGAGCAGTACTTC
TRBD1	-	TRBJ2-1	TRBV11-2	CASSLVSQGHSYNEQFF	TGTGCCAGCAGCTTAGTATCACAGGGGCATTCCTACAATGAGCAGTTCTTC
TRBD1	-	TRBJ2-7	TRBV18	CASSPGQNHEQYF	TGTGCCAGCTCTCCGGGACAGAACCACGAGCAGTACTTC
-	-	TRBJ2-7	TRBV19	CASSSQGGYEQYF	TGTGCCAGTAGCTCGCAGGGGGGTTACGAGCAGTACTTC
TRBD2	-	TRBJ2-1	TRBV7-3	CASSFPGLAGGRGEQFF	TGTGCCAGCAGCTTCCCGGGACTAGCGGGAGGGCGGGGGGAGCAGTTCTTC
-	-	TRBJ2-1	TRBV2	CASSEAGTYNEQFF	TGTGCCAGCAGTGAGGCAGGGACCTACAATGAGCAGTTCTTC
-	-	TRBJ2-2	TRBV4-1	CASSQEDTKSTGELFF	TGCGCCAGCAGCCAAGAGGACACTAAGAGCACCGGGGAGCTGTTTTTT
TRBD1	-	TRBJ1-5	TRBV7-9	CASSPWTGNSNQPQHF	TGTGCCAGCAGCCCCTGGACAGGGAATAGCAATCAGCCCCAGCATTTT
TRBD1	-	TRBJ1-2	TRBV27	CASSPLTGGRSGYTF	TGTGCCAGCAGTCCCCTGACAGGGGGTCGGTCGGGCTACACCTTC
-	-	TRBJ2-1	TRBV14	CASSHVGRRNEQFF	TGTGCCAGCAGCCACGTAGGGAGGCGCAATGAGCAGTTCTTC
TRBD1	-	TRBJ2-3	TRBV11-1	CASRARTGEVSDTQYF	TGTGCCAGCCGAGCCCGGACAGGGGAAGTTTCAGATACGCAGTATTTT
-	-	TRBJ1-5	TRBV4-1	CASSLGVNQPQHF	TGCGCCAGCAGCCTCGGGGTCAATCAGCCCCAGCATTTT
-	-	TRBJ2-5	TRBV27	CASSPPTRTETQYF	TGTGCCAGCAGTCCCCCGACTAGGACGGAGACCCAGTACTTC
-	few	TRBJ2-7	TRBV27	CASSYGEVYEQYF	TGTGCCAGCAGTTACGGGGAGGTCTACGAGCAGTACTTC
TRBD1	few	TRBJ1-4	TRBV27	CASSPRTGGTNEKLFF	TGTGCCAGCAGTCCAAGGACAGGGGGCACTAATGAAAAACTGTTTTTT
-	-	TRBJ2-3	TRBV7-3	CASSLSLPDTQYF	TGTGCCAGCAGCTTAAGTCTTCCCGATACGCAGTATTTT
-	-	TRBJ2-1	TRBV7-9	CASSLVSGWGAYNEQFF	TGTGCCAGCAGCTTAGTGTCGGGGTGGGGAGCATACAATGAGCAGTTCTTC
-	-	TRBJ1-5	TRBV3-1/TRBV3-2	CASSHATGPQHF	TGTGCCAGCAGCCATGCTACGGGGCCCCAGCATTTT
-	-	TRBJ2-1	TRBV7-3	CASSPGTGSSYNEQFF	TGTGCCAGCAGCCCAGGGACCGGGAGCTCCTACAATGAGCAGTTCTTC
-	-	TRBJ1-3	TRBV4-3	CASSLAGGSGGNTIYF	TGCGCCAGCAGCCTAGCGGGAGGTTCGGGTGGAAACACCATATATTTT
-	few	TRBJ1-5	TRBV6-1	CASSEALRRVYSNQPQHF	TGTGCCAGCAGTGAAGCGCTTCGGAGGGTTTATAGCAATCAGCCCCAGCATTTT